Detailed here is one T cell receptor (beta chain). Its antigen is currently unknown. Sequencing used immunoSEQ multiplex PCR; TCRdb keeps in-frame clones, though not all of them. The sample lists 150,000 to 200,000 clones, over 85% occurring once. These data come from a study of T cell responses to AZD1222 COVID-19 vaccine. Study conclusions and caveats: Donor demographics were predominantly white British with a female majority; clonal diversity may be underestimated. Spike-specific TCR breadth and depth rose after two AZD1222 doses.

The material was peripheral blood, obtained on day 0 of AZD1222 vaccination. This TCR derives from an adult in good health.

The CDR3: CASSSLAGAYYEQYF. For the CDR3, the DNA is TGCGCCAGCAGCTCACTAGCGGGCGCTTACTACGAGCAGTACTTC. The V call is TRBV5-1, the J call TRBJ2-7; 9 bases agree with TRBD2. This CDR3 comprises 15 residues. V lost 3 bases, J lost 3 bases, and 7 bases stayed unmatched. Germline CDR1 and CDR2: SGHRS and YFSETQ. Looking up the rest from reference TRBV5-1 and TRBJ2-7 gives the full variable domain: KAGVTQTPRYLIKTRGQQVTLSCSPISGHRSVSWYQQTPGQGLQFLFEYFSETQRNKGNFPGRFSGRQFSNSRSEMNVSTLELGDSALYLCASSSLAGAYYEQYFGPGTRLTVT.